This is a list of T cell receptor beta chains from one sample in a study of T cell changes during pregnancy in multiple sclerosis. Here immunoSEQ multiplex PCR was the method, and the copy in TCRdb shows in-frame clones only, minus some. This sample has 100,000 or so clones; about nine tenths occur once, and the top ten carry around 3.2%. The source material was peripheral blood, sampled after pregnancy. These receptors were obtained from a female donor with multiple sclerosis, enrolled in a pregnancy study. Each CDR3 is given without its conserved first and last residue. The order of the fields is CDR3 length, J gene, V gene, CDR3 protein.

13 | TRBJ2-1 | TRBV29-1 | SVDGGNALGNEQF
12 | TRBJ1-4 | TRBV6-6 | ASSQGRGGEKLF
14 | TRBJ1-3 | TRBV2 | ASRGVTGVSGNTIY
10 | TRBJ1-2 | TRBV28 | ASSLPSYGYT
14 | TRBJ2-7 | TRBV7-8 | ASSLGLAGVSYEQY
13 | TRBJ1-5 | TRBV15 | ATSADLDKDQPQH
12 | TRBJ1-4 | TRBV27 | APESRHSHEKLF
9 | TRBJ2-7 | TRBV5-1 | ASSSGYEQY
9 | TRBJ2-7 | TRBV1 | TSSYFYEQY
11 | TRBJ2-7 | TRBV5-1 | ASRGIGKYEQY
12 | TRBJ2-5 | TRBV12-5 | ASGLQGVEETQY
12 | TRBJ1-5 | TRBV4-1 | ASSQVSGYEAQH
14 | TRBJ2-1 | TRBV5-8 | ASSRPIGTGGNEQF
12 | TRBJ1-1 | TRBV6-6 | ASREQGHDTEAF
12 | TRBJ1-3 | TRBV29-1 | SVTTGSKGNTIY
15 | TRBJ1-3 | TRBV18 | ASSPLNTDSPGNTIY
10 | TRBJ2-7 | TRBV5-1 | ANQGDLYEQY
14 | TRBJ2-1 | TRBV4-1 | ASSQDGGASYNEQF
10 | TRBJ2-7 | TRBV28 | ASNPPRGEQY
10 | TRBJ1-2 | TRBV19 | AASTANYGYT
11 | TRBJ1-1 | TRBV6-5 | ASRRTGGSVAF
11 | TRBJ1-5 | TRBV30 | AWEDSFNQPQH
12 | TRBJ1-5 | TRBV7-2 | ASSANRGDQPQH
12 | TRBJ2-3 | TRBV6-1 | ASSEGTGADTQY
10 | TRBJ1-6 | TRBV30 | AWREGGSPLH
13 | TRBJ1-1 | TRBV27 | ASSSMGGPNTEAF
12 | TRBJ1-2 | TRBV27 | ASSRQTGNYGYT
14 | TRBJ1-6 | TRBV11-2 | ASSLDRAGRSPPLH
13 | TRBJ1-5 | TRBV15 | ATSGQTGLNQPQH
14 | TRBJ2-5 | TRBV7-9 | ASSLGVSSFQETQY
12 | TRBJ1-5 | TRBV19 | ASSTRQGDQPQH
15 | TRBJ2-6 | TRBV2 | ASNLNRVLSGANVLT
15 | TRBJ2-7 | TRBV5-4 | ASSLAVSSGDSYEQY